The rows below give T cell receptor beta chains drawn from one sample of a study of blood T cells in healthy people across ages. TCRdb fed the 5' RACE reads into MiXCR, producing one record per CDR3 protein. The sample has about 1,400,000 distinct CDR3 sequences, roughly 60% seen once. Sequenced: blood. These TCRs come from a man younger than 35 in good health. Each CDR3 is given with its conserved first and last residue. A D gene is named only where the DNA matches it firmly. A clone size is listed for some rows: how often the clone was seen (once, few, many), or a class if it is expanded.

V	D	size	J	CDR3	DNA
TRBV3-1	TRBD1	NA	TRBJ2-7	CASSQALDPKGASEQYF	TGTGCCAGCAGCCAAGCCTTGGACCCAAAGGGGGCGAGCGAGCAGTACTTC
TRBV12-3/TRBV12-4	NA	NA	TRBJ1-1	CASSLGPRGNTEAFF	TGTGCCAGCAGTTTAGGACCCAGGGGGAACACTGAAGCTTTCTTT
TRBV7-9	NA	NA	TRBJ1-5	CASSYNNQPQHF	TGTGCCAGCAGCTATAACAATCAGCCCCAGCATTTT
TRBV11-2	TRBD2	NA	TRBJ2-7	CASSLHAGAAGYEQYF	TGTGCCAGCAGCCTACACGCCGGCGCAGCGGGGTACGAGCAGTACTTC
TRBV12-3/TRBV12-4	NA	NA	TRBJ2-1	CASRVAGTMDNEQFF	TGTGCCAGCAGGGTGGCGGGAACTATGGACAATGAGCAGTTCTTC
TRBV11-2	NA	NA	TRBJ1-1	CASSLGGIAEAFF	TGTGCCAGCAGCTTAGGGGGTATAGCTGAAGCTTTCTTT
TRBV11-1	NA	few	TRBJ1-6	CASSLAGGKNSPLHF	TGTGCCAGCAGCTTAGCGGGGGGCAAGAATTCACCCCTCCACTTT
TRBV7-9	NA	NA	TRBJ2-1	CASSLKVDEQFF	TGTGCCAGCAGCTTAAAGGTAGATGAGCAGTTCTTC
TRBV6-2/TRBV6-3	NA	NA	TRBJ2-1	CASSTLDGQFF	TGCGCCAGCAGTACCTTAGATGGGCAGTTCTTC
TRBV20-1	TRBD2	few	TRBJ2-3	CSASLAGGRRYTQYF	TGCAGTGCTAGCCTAGCGGGGGGCCGAAGATATACGCAGTATTTT
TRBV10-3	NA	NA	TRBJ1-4	CATGTGSANEKLFF	TGTGCCACCGGCACCGGGTCAGCTAATGAAAAACTGTTTTTT
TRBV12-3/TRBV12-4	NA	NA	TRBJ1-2	CASIPGTPLDGYTF	TGTGCCAGCATTCCAGGGACTCCTCTGGATGGCTACACCTTC
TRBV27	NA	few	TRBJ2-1	CASSLWTDNEQFF	TGTGCCAGCAGTCTTTGGACAGACAATGAGCAGTTCTTC